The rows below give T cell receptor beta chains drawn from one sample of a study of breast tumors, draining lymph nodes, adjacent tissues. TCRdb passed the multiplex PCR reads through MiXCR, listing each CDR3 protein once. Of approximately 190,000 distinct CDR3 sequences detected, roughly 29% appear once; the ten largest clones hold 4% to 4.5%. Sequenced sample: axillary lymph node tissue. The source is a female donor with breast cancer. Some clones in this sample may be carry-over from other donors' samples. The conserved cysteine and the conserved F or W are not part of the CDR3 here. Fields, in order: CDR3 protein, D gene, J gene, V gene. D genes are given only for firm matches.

AWSVKETQY,-,TRBJ2-5,TRBV30
ASSHRDRGQQPQH,TRBD1,TRBJ1-5,TRBV7-3
ASSLGTDSSYNEQF,-,TRBJ2-1,TRBV5-1
ASRPAQGARDYGYT,TRBD1,TRBJ1-2,TRBV11-2
ASSPREGGNTGELF,-,TRBJ2-2,TRBV7-6
ASSLSRRRNTIY,-,TRBJ1-3,TRBV7-3
ASSDDPSPGENGLGELF,-,TRBJ2-2,TRBV25-1
ASRVFSGNTIY,-,TRBJ1-3,TRBV19
SAFHSGTSGGEFRETQY,TRBD2,TRBJ2-5,TRBV20-1
ASSSWDKDQETQY,-,TRBJ2-5,TRBV5-8
ASSSFRGTRRSYEQY,-,TRBJ2-7,TRBV7-2
SAVVAGGKGTDTQY,TRBD2,TRBJ2-3,TRBV20-1
ASSPPGPDTQY,-,TRBJ2-3,TRBV4-1
SAPTTMNTEAF,-,TRBJ1-1,TRBV20-1
ACSFTDTQY,-,TRBJ2-3,TRBV25-1
ASSLVPNEQF,-,TRBJ2-1,TRBV11-1
ASSLVAAGETQY,-,TRBJ2-5,TRBV5-5
SSSILGVGEAF,-,TRBJ1-1,TRBV6-5
ASSLRDQETQY,-,TRBJ2-5,TRBV3-1
AWQGAAGANVLT,TRBD1,TRBJ2-6,TRBV30
ASSRDRGPEAF,TRBD1,TRBJ1-1,TRBV4-2
ASIRIYRANNYGYT,-,TRBJ1-2,TRBV6-1
ASSSTGSLNIQY,TRBD1,TRBJ2-4,TRBV5-4
ASSIKGWAHGYT,-,TRBJ1-2,TRBV7-2
ASSSTSAPVPDTQY,TRBD2,TRBJ2-3,TRBV11-2
ASSSPGARTLYEQY,-,TRBJ2-7,TRBV28
SAFNSRNYGYT,-,TRBJ1-2,TRBV20-1
SARRGSGNTIY,-,TRBJ1-3,TRBV20-1